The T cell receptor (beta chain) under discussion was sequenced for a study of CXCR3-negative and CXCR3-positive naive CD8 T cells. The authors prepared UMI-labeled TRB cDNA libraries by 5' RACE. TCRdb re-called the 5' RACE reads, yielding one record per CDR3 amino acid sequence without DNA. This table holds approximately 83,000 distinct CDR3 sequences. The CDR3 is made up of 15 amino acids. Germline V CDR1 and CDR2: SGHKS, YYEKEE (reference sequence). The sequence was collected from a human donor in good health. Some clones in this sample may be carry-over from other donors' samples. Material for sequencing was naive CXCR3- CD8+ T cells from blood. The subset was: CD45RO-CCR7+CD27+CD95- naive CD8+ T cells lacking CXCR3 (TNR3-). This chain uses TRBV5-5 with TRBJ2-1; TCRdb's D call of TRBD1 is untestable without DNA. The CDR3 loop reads CASSPGTGSYNEQFF.